These 11 T cell receptor beta chains originate from one sample sequenced in a study of molecular identifiers for immune sequencing clone quantification. A single record per CDR3 protein comes from TCRdb applying MiXCR to the PCR reads. Of 400,000 to 600,000 distinct CDR3 sequences listed, about 20% are singletons. The sequenced material came from naive CD8+ T cells from blood, with Jurkat cell RNA spiked in. The sample's subset: FACS-sorted CD8+CD4-CCR7+CD45RA+ naive T cells. The source is a human donor in good health. Some libraries in this study had Jurkat cell RNA spiked in.

This clonotype was counted ten times or more. The chain is built from TRBV7-8 and TRBJ2-3, with TRBD2 matching 9 bases. This CDR3 is built from 16 residues. Trimming removed 0 bases from V and 1 base from J; junction bases left unmatched: 2. CDR1 and CDR2 from the germline V gene are SGHVS and FQNEAQ. CDR3 sequence (DNA): TGTGCCAGCAGCTTAGCAAGCGGGGGGCGCACAGATACGCAGTATTTT. Translated: CASSLASGGRTDTQYF. The whole variable domain, filled in from reference TRBV7-8 and TRBJ2-3, reads GAGVSQSPRYKVAKRGQDVALRCDPISGHVSLFWYQQALGQGPEFLTYFQNEAQLDKSGLPSDRFFAERPEGSVSTLKIQRTQQEDSAVYLCASSLASGGRTDTQYFGPGTRLTVL.

In the case of this clonotype: This may be a read error: a much more frequent sequence differs by one nucleotide. The gene calls are TRBV5-1 and TRBJ2-7, with 9 bases lining up with TRBD1. Germline-derived CDR1 and CDR2 are SGHRS and YFSETQ. The CDR3 consists of 15 residues. V shed 4 bases, J shed 5 bases, and the junction held 10 bases outside the gene matches. The CDR3 protein is CASSTGQGVTDEQYF. The CDR3 nucleotides read TGCGCCAGCAGCACGGGACAGGGAGTAACCGACGAGCAGTACTTC. The full variable domain, completed using reference TRBV5-1 and TRBJ2-7, is KAGVTQTPRYLIKTRGQQVTLSCSPISGHRSVSWYQQTPGQGLQFLFEYFSETQRNKGNFPGRFSGRQFSNSRSEMNVSTLELGDSALYLCASSTGQGVTDEQYFGPGTRLTVT.

This clonotype appeared many times. The chain joins TRBV5-1 to TRBJ2-3; D is possibly TRBD2 (7 bases). The germline V gene has CDR1 SGHRS and CDR2 YFSETQ. Trimming shortened V by 2 bases and J by 0 bases, and 13 bases separated the two germline ends. This CDR3 contains 16 residues. The DNA of the CDR3 is TGCGCCAGCAGCTTATCGGGGGGCCTCAGCACAGATACGCAGTATTTT. It yields the protein CASSLSGGLSTDTQYF.

The chain couples TRBV27 to TRBJ1-5; 7 positions agree with TRBD1. The trim removed 10 bases at V and 2 bases at J, leaving 5 bases unmatched. The CDR3 sequence is 13 residues long. The germline V gene has CDR1 MNHEY and CDR2 SMNVEV (reference sequence). The CDR3, as DNA: TGTGCCACCTCCGGACAGGGCAATCAGCCCCAGCATTTT. Amino acid sequence: CATSGQGNQPQHF.

This sequence joins TRBV7-9 and TRBJ2-7; 8 bases agree with TRBD1. The CDR3 runs 12 residues. Germline CDR1 is SEHNR and CDR2 is FQNEAQ (reference sequence). The V gene end was trimmed by 4 bases and the J gene end by 7 bases; junction bases not matched to a gene: 3. The CDR3 loop reads CASSSGGWEQYF. The DNA for the CDR3 is TGTGCCAGCAGCTCAGGGGGCTGGGAGCAGTACTTC.

The chain combines TRBV20-1 with TRBJ2-5, with a tentative D call TRBD2 (7 bases). Trimming stripped 6 bases from V and 5 bases from J, with 19 bases between. Germline V gene data show CDR1 as DFQATT and CDR2 as SNEGSKA (reference sequence). The CDR3 is 14 amino acids. The CDR3 sequence is CSAKRGGAQETQYF. Here the CDR3 DNA reads TGCAGTGCGAAAAGGGGGGGGGCGCAGGAGACCCAGTACTTC.

This clonotype appeared a single time. Germline is not matched at one junction end, which may reflect a read error. The chain links TRBV6-1 to TRBJ1-1; D may be TRBD1 (6 bases). This CDR3 has 13 amino acids. Germline lookup yields CDR1 MNHNS and CDR2 SASEGT. The CDR3, as DNA: TGTGCCACCCGCGGGGGCGCGGACACTGGAGCTTTCTTT. Translating gives CATRGGADTGAFF.

About this clonotype: The junction differs from germline at one of its ends, possibly a read error. J is TRBJ1-1 and V is TRBV6-5; D remains unclear. The CDR3 is 13 residues long. The germline V gene has CDR1 MNHEY and CDR2 SVGAGI. The CDR3 protein is CASSYGGGTEASF. The CDR3 DNA sequence: TGTGCCAGCAGCTATGGTGGTGGCACTGAAGCTTCCTTT.

This rearrangement joins TRBV24-1 to TRBJ2-2; tentative D call: TRBD2 (6 bases). Germline assignment: CDR1 KGHDR and CDR2 SFDVKD. This CDR3 is built from 14 residues. Trimming removed 4 bases from V and 6 bases from J, with 11 bases in between. The CDR3 nucleotides read TGTGCCACCAGTGAGGGCGGAGGGGCCGGGGAGCTGTTTTTT. Translated, it gives CATSEGGGAGELFF.

This clonotype has a count of ten or more. This chain uses TRBV5-4 with TRBJ2-3, with 9 bases lining up with TRBD1. Germline V gene data show CDR1 as SGHNT and CDR2 as YYREEE (reference sequence). J was trimmed by 2 bases and V by 2 bases; bases with no gene match: 6. There are 16 residues in the CDR3. The CDR3, as DNA: TGTGCCAGCAGCTTTGGACAGGGGACAGACACAGATACGCAGTATTTT. This codes for CASSFGQGTDTDTQYF.

This rearrangement joins TRBV7-9 to TRBJ1-6, with D hard to call. Trimming pared 4 bases from V and 7 bases from J, leaving 5 bases between. The germline gives CDR1 SEHNR, CDR2 FQNEAQ (reference sequence). This CDR3 spans 12 amino acids. The CDR3: CASSSTNSPLHF. As DNA, the CDR3 is TGTGCCAGCAGCTCAACCAATTCACCCCTCCACTTT.